The clone carrying this T cell receptor (beta chain) was observed at least ten times. The antigen remains unidentified. The source of the sample is a study of T cells in Graves' hyperthyroidism and ophthalmopathy. Study context: Peripheral blood collection took place at initial diagnosis, before any treatment.

General observations from the study: Most clonotypes that expanded in the thyroid above 0.001 also showed up in blood.

Authors of the study amplified TCR beta CDR3 regions from RNA transcripts. First-round RT-PCR with HTBI primers amplified the TCR CDR3 region. TCRdb independently ran MiXCR on the multiplex PCR reads; one entry per CDR3 protein. The table records about 280,000 distinct CDR3 sequences, around 25% of them present only once. Patients aged 18 to 65 had newly diagnosed hyperthyroidism of under 2 months' duration. The blood sample was taken at first hyperthyroidism diagnosis, before any ophthalmopathy symptoms. Trimming pared 6 bases from V and 7 bases from J, leaving 18 bases between. The CDR3 loop spans 14 amino acids.

The TCR was taken from a man aged 40-55 years with Graves' hyperthyroidism that later progressed to Graves' ophthalmopathy. The chain couples TRBV12-3 or TRBV12-4 to TRBJ1-2, with D unresolved. Sequenced input: blood. The CDR3 loop is CASRKGRRLTGYTF. As DNA, the CDR3 is TGTGCCAGCAGAAAAGGACGGAGATTAACTGGCTACACCTTC.